A selection of T cell receptor beta chains follows, all from one sample in a study of post-analysis software for immune sequencing data. TCRdb fed the PCR reads into MiXCR, producing one record per CDR3 protein. Among about 820,000 distinct CDR3 sequences, roughly half were seen once, and the ten largest hold approximately 4.3%. Source material: blood. Source of these receptors: a girl between 10 and 17 years old with multiple sclerosis. CDR3s leave out the opening cysteine and the closing phenylalanine or tryptophan.

TRBV7-9	ASSLKGQDTEAF
TRBV29-1	SVHSLSYEQY
TRBV4-1	ASSQEWATYEQY
TRBV3-1	ASSQRGETDTQY
TRBV7-2	ASSFQTGKNEKLF
TRBV10-3	AISEVPSTDTQY
TRBV27	ASSSYGEAKNIQY
TRBV10-3	AISGQGPYYGQY
TRBV7-3	ASSSVPGLLY
TRBV5-1	ASSLPGQGIEQY
TRBV6-1	ASSERHTYEQY
TRBV12-3/TRBV12-4	ASSFRAVGTQY
TRBV20-1	SARVGDVVRDTQY
TRBV5-1	ASSPDSVEQY
TRBV5-1	ASSLAVGNSPLH
TRBV5-6	ASSLNGKTQY
TRBV29-1	SVGVSNEQF
TRBV7-9	ASSLVAGGGNQPQH
TRBV12-3/TRBV12-4	ASSPRDRGPSYNEQF
TRBV7-2	ASSLEGVVDQPQH
TRBV12-3/TRBV12-4	ASTDGGYTYEQY
TRBV7-8	ASTRTSGRDGEQF